This T cell receptor (beta chain) was retrieved from a study of cytomegalovirus exposure and HLA in healthy donors. Whole-study results and caveats: Within the data, a cluster of highly shared sequence variants was likely a sequencing artifact. Analyzed later, association rates of TCRs varied across HLA loci, with DRB1 most and HLA-C fewest. Investigators reported under 200 TCR beta chains as tied to cytomegalovirus.

Notes on this clone: No antigen is known for it.

Both 60 Vbeta primers and 13 Jbeta primers went into the PCR. Sequencing was performed with immunoSEQ multiplex PCR; in TCRdb, only in-frame clones are kept and a portion is missing. The sample comprises 150,000 to 200,000 clones, under 85% of which are singletons, and 5% to 5.5% rests with the top ten. Donors showed nominal health when sampled, although they likely had unrecorded immune exposures. There are 16 residues in the CDR3. Per the germline V gene, CDR1 is MNHNS and CDR2 is SASEGT. The V and J ends lost 0 bases and 1 base, in that order; junction bases with no gene match: 5. The sequence was obtained from a woman younger than 30 in good health and CMV-seropositive. The rearrangement uses TRBV6-1 and TRBJ1-2; 7 bases agree with TRBD1. Sequencing used PBMCs. This chain's CDR3 is CASSEADRKINYGYTF. CDR3 nucleotides: TGTGCCAGCAGTGAAGCGGACAGGAAAATTAACTATGGCTACACCTTC.